A selection of T cell receptor beta chains follows, all from one sample in a study of regulatory T cells in long-lasting Graves disease. TCRdb reprocessed the multiplex PCR reads via MiXCR and lists one record per CDR3 protein. The table includes about 620,000 distinct CDR3 sequences, approximately 15% detected once. Separately, the same data were catalogued under a study of T cells in Graves' hyperthyroidism and ophthalmopathy.

Sample: peripheral blood mononuclear cells (PBMCs), taken at new diagnosis, from a patient treated with antithyroid drugs. These receptors came from a woman in her twenties or thirties with Graves disease. Both conserved end residues are part of each CDR3. The D gene is left open where the match is weak. Clone size is not always given. Where it is, it says once, few, many or a class for expanded clones.

d_call	clone_size	cdr3_length	v_call	j_call	cdr3_aa	cdr3_nt
-	few	14	TRBV12-3/TRBV12-4	TRBJ2-1	CASSLFDRQNEQFF	TGTGCCAGCAGCCTCTTTGACAGGCAAAATGAGCAGTTCTTC
-	many	16	TRBV7-6	TRBJ2-7	CASSLASGASSYEQYF	TGTGCCAGCAGCTTAGCCTCCGGGGCGAGCTCCTACGAGCAGTACTTC
-	many	15	TRBV7-3	TRBJ2-3	CASSYEGPPGDTQYF	TGTGCCAGCAGCTACGAGGGCCCCCCCGGGGATACGCAGTATTTT
-	-	16	TRBV30	TRBJ2-2	CAWSVITQLDTGELFF	TGTGCCTGGAGTGTAATAACCCAGCTTGACACCGGGGAGCTGTTTTTT
TRBD2	many	14	TRBV11-1	TRBJ2-7	CASSRTSGIIEQYF	TGTGCCAGCAGCAGGACTAGCGGGATCATCGAGCAGTACTTC
TRBD1	few	12	TRBV20-1	TRBJ1-1	CSAARQGTEAFF	TGCAGTGCTGCAAGACAGGGAACTGAAGCTTTCTTT
-	many	12	TRBV12-3/TRBV12-4	TRBJ2-7	CASSFGAGEQYF	TGTGCCAGCAGTTTTGGGGCCGGCGAGCAGTACTTC
-	few	13	TRBV6-2/TRBV6-3	TRBJ1-5	CASSYSNGQPQHF	TGTGCCAGCAGTTACTCGAATGGTCAGCCCCAGCATTTT
TRBD1	-	15	TRBV18	TRBJ1-6	CASSPGTGVNPPLHF	TGTGCCAGCTCGCCCGGGACAGGGGTGAATCCACCCCTCCACTTT
-	many	19	TRBV7-9	TRBJ2-1	CASSLSGGRIGGSYNEQFF	TGTGCCAGCAGCTTATCAGGGGGGAGAATCGGTGGCTCCTACAATGAGCAGTTCTTC
-	many	13	TRBV28	TRBJ1-2	CASSLFGGGGYTF	TGTGCCAGCAGTTTGTTCGGAGGGGGAGGCTACACCTTC
-	many	13	TRBV6-2/TRBV6-3	TRBJ1-1	CASRRPVDTEAFF	TGTGCCAGCAGACGCCCAGTAGACACTGAAGCTTTCTTT
TRBD1	many	13	TRBV20-1	TRBJ2-5	CSAKQGPQETQYF	TGCAGTGCCAAACAGGGGCCTCAAGAGACCCAGTACTTC
TRBD1	-	16	TRBV5-1	TRBJ1-2	CASSGGTGRANYGYTF	TGCGCCAGCAGCGGCGGGACAGGAAGAGCTAACTATGGCTACACCTTC
TRBD1	many	15	TRBV7-2	TRBJ2-1	CASSLGGTGNNEQFF	TGTGCCAGCAGCTTAGGCGGGACAGGGAACAATGAGCAGTTCTTC
-	many	16	TRBV6-1	TRBJ2-2	CASAPLSEPNTGELFF	TGTGCCAGCGCCCCGTTAAGTGAACCCAACACCGGGGAGCTGTTTTTT
-	many	13	TRBV11-2	TRBJ2-1	CASSLRFPNEQFF	TGTGCCAGCAGCTTGCGGTTTCCCAATGAGCAGTTCTTC
TRBD1	few	14	TRBV6-1	TRBJ1-2	CANRNRDRNYGYTF	TGTGCCAACAGGAACCGGGACAGAAACTATGGCTACACCTTC
-	-	15	TRBV12-3/TRBV12-4	TRBJ1-1	CASNQNPLMNTEAFF	TGTGCCAGCAACCAGAACCCTCTCATGAACACTGAAGCTTTCTTT
-	many	15	TRBV7-9	TRBJ2-1	CASSSRLLSYNEQFF	TGTGCCAGCAGTTCAAGACTGCTCTCCTACAATGAGCAGTTCTTC
TRBD1	few	14	TRBV30	TRBJ1-5	CAWSGGTGGQPQHF	TGTGCCTGGAGTGGGGGGACAGGGGGACAGCCCCAGCATTTT
-	many	13	TRBV6-1	TRBJ1-1	CASSPPLDTEAFF	TGTGCCAGCAGTCCCCCCTTAGACACTGAAGCTTTCTTT
-	-	13	TRBV18	TRBJ2-5	CASSPPQGETQYF	TGTGCCAGCTCACCACCGCAGGGTGAGACCCAGTACTTC
TRBD2	-	21	TRBV28	TRBJ2-3	CARGQGGFSGIRLGHTDTRYF	TGTGCCAGAGGACAAGGGGGGTTTAGCGGGATAAGACTGGGCCACACAGATACGCGGTATTTT
-	many	15	TRBV28	TRBJ1-2	CASSQSGGPGDGYTF	TGTGCCAGCAGTCAATCCGGGGGACCTGGGGATGGCTACACCTTC
TRBD2	few	17	TRBV5-1	TRBJ2-2	CASSLGGSGANTGELFF	TGCGCCAGCAGCTTGGGCGGGAGCGGGGCGAACACCGGGGAGCTGTTTTTT
TRBD1	-	14	TRBV6-2/TRBV6-3	TRBJ2-1	CASSYSDRYNEQFF	TGTGCCAGCAGTTACTCGGACAGGTACAATGAGCAGTTCTTC
TRBD2	few	11	TRBV2	TRBJ2-1	CASSGAGGQFF	TGTGCCAGCAGTGGAGCGGGAGGGCAGTTCTTC
TRBD1	-	18	TRBV30	TRBJ2-3	CARSDRPGQGWNTDTQYF	TGTGCCAGGAGTGATAGACCGGGACAGGGGTGGAACACAGATACGCAGTATTTT
-	many	14	TRBV9	TRBJ1-2	CASSVTTSTYGYTF	TGTGCCAGCAGCGTAACTACATCCACCTATGGCTACACCTTC
-	-	14	TRBV3-1	TRBJ2-1	CASSPSAGQNEQFF	TGTGCCAGCAGCCCCTCGGCCGGACAGAATGAGCAGTTCTTC
-	few	15	TRBV10-3	TRBJ2-5	CAISESGGLKETQYF	TGTGCCATCAGTGAGTCTGGCGGCCTAAAAGAGACCCAGTACTTC
-	many	12	TRBV10-3	TRBJ1-2	CAISDRQSGYTF	TGTGCCATCAGTGACCGACAGTCTGGCTACACCTTC
-	many	13	TRBV18	TRBJ2-1	CASSPASLGEQFF	TGTGCCAGCTCACCGGCCTCCTTGGGTGAGCAGTTCTTC
-	-	15	TRBV18	TRBJ2-6	CASSPLGPGANVLTF	TGTGCCAGCTCACCCTTAGGGCCTGGGGCCAACGTCCTGACTTTC
-	many	12	TRBV7-9	TRBJ2-4	CASSPVGSIQYF	TGTGCCAGCAGCCCCGTTGGGTCCATTCAGTACTTC
TRBD2	many	16	TRBV6-2/TRBV6-3	TRBJ2-2	CASTQSGTSNTGELFF	TGTGCCAGCACCCAATCCGGGACTAGTAACACCGGGGAGCTGTTTTTT
-	-	13	TRBV7-2	TRBJ1-2	CASGGLGRGGYTF	TGTGCCAGCGGGGGGTTAGGAAGGGGTGGCTACACCTTC
TRBD1	many	14	TRBV12-3/TRBV12-4	TRBJ2-3	CASILGQGANTQYF	TGTGCCAGCATCTTGGGACAGGGGGCGAATACGCAGTATTTT
-	few	13	TRBV20-1	TRBJ1-1	CSASPAGSVEAFF	TGCAGTGCTTCTCCGGCAGGGAGTGTTGAAGCTTTCTTT
-	many	14	TRBV7-9	TRBJ2-1	CASSFSLLGNEQFF	TGTGCCAGCAGCTTTTCCCTACTGGGCAATGAGCAGTTCTTC
-	-	13	TRBV7-9	TRBJ2-2	CASSLWGVGELFF	TGTGCCAGCAGCTTATGGGGAGTCGGGGAGCTGTTTTTT
-	few	15	TRBV7-2	TRBJ2-7	CASSLYTGASYEQYF	TGTGCCAGCAGCTTATATACCGGGGCAAGCTACGAGCAGTACTTC
TRBD2	once	15	TRBV20-1	TRBJ2-1	CSASPTSGRANEQFF	TGCAGTGCTAGTCCGACTAGCGGGAGGGCCAATGAGCAGTTCTTC
-	-	15	TRBV5-1	TRBJ2-7	CASSFDRNTAYEQYF	TGCGCCAGCAGCTTCGACCGCAACACCGCCTACGAGCAGTACTTC